The 8 T cell receptor beta chains below were found in one sample sequenced in a study of OX40 agonist ivuxolimab in advanced cancers. Measured with immunoSEQ multiplex PCR; TCRdb has only the in-frame clones, and not every one. The data hold 63,000 or so clones, with approximately 80% observed a single time. The sample in question was CD4+ or CD8+ T cells sorted from blood, obtained in a trial of the OX40 agonist ivuxolimab. These receptors all come from an adult with an advanced solid tumor such as melanoma, head and neck, liver or kidney cancer.

This rearrangement joins TRBV5-1 to TRBJ2-5; 9 positions match TRBD1. Germline V gene lookup returns CDR1 SGHRS and CDR2 YFSETQ. The CDR3 contains 16 residues. V dropped 3 bases and J dropped 5; count of bases not matched to a gene: 11. The DNA of the CDR3 is TGCGCCAGCAGCTCGACAGGGGGAAGTGTATTGGAGACCCAGTACTTC. Protein: CASSSTGGSVLETQYF.

The gene calls are TRBV6-1 and TRBJ2-5, with 7 bases matching TRBD1. Germline assignment: CDR1 MNHNS and CDR2 SASEGT. The CDR3 extends over 14 amino acids. After removal of 6 bases from V and 4 bases from J, the junction contained 8 bases not matched to a gene. The CDR3 region is CASRPDRAGETQYF. The DNA for the CDR3 is TGTGCCAGCAGACCCGACAGGGCGGGAGAGACCCAGTACTTC.

The rearrangement uses TRBV27 and TRBJ1-2; 12 bases align to TRBD1. Trimming removed 5 bases from V and 6 bases from J; junction bases left unmatched: 13. Germline V gene data show CDR1 as MNHEY and CDR2 as SMNVEV (reference sequence). This CDR3 spans 17 amino acids. Written as DNA, the CDR3 is TGTGCCAGCAGTCCTACCGGGACAGGGGGCGCTCGGAATGGCTACACCTTC. Encoded protein: CASSPTGTGGARNGYTF.

The chain uses TRBV6-6 and TRBJ2-1, with D uncertain. The V and J ends lost 2 bases and 8 bases respectively, with 7 bases between them. The CDR3 length is 12 residues. Germline-derived CDR1 and CDR2 are MNHNY and SVGAGI (reference sequence). CDR3 sequence reads: CASSYLRDEQFF. The CDR3, as DNA: TGTGCCAGCAGTTACCTCCGGGATGAGCAGTTCTTC.

CDR3 sequence: CASRGQGAGDTEAFF. The CDR3 DNA sequence: TGTGCCAGCAGGGGACAGGGGGCGGGGGACACTGAAGCTTTCTTT. The chain recombines TRBV6-5 with TRBJ1-1; 12 bases fit TRBD1. V trimming: 6 bases; J trimming: 3 bases; junction bases outside the gene matches: 5. CDR1 and CDR2 (germline): MNHEY, SVGAGI. The CDR3 is 15 amino acids.

This clone showed up many times. Distinct nucleotide sequences in the sample also encode this CDR3. This chain joins TRBV30 and TRBJ1-3, with a tentative D call TRBD1 (5 bases). With 3 bases removed from V and 4 bases from J, the gap between germline ends came to 16 bases. Germline V CDR1 and CDR2: GTSNPN, SVGIG (reference sequence). CDR3 length equals 15 residues. CDR3 nucleotide sequence: TGTGCCTGGAGCCGGGACTCCGGGAGCGGAAACACCATATATTTT. This translates into CAWSRDSGSGNTIYF.

This chain connects TRBV27 to TRBJ1-1; TRBD1 might be the D (5 bases). The CDR3 extends over 12 amino acids. The germline CDR1 and CDR2 sequences are MNHEY and SMNVEV (reference sequence). Trimming took 4 bases from V and 7 from J, leaving 10 bases between them. Written as DNA, the CDR3 is TGTGCCAGCAGTTACGCTACAGGTGAAGCTTTCTTT. The encoded protein is CASSYATGEAFF.

The chain joins TRBV29-1 to TRBJ1-3, with D uncertain. Trimming left V 5 bases short and J 0 bases short, with 11 bases between. The germline gives CDR1 SQVTM, CDR2 ANQGSEA. The CDR3 runs to 14 residues. The CDR3 sequence: CSVRVWSSGNTIYF. The CDR3 nucleotides are TGCAGCGTTCGGGTCTGGAGCTCTGGAAACACCATATATTTT.